In its sample, the clone carrying this TCR beta chain ranks as medium-sized. This specimen belongs to a study of esophageal squamous cell carcinoma under preoperative chemotherapy. The CDR3 spans 16 residues. The germline CDR1 and CDR2 sequences are MNHNY and SVGAGI (reference sequence). TCRdb reanalysed the PCR reads using MiXCR and keeps one entry per CDR3 protein. The data hold about 16,000 distinct CDR3 sequences, with roughly half observed a single time. As to time point: before preoperative PTX-NDP chemotherapy. Patients received paclitaxel-nedaplatin as preoperative chemotherapy before surgery.

The V and J genes are TRBV6-6 and TRBJ2-5; 12 bases fit TRBD1. The J call may be incorrect, as the DNA end agrees better with TRBJ2-7. This TCR was recovered from a human donor with esophageal squamous cell carcinoma. The donor label of this sample is uncertain. Specimen collection occurred from a patient given preoperative chemotherapy. In DNA, the CDR3 is TGTGCCAGCAGTCCCGGGGGGACAGGGGGCGAACACGAGCAGTACTTC. Its translation: CASSPGGTGGEHEQYF.